The 26 T cell receptor beta chains reported below all come from one sample, sequenced in a study of graft-versus-host responses after intestinal transplantation. These receptors have no identified antigens. TCRdb keeps only in-frame clones here, not all; method: immunoSEQ multiplex PCR. The table includes 96,000 or so clones, around nine tenths detected once. This material consisted of unstimulated CD4+ T cells sorted from spleen or lymph node cells, taken before intestinal transplant. The receptors shown here come from a human donor who received an intestinal transplant.

This clone was seen only once. V is TRBV4-3 and J is TRBJ2-3; D perhaps matches TRBD2 (5 bases). CDR3 length: 16 residues. CDR1 and CDR2 (germline): LGHNA, YSLEER. V lost 1 base to trimming and J lost 4 bases, with 15 bases between them. Here the CDR3 reads CASSQVASPSADTQYF. The CDR3 DNA reads as TGCGCCAGCAGCCAAGTTGCTAGCCCATCCGCAGATACGCAGTATTTT.

The CDR3, as DNA: TGTGCCAGCAGCCGGGACAGGGGGATACAAGAGACCCAGTACTTC. It codes for CASSRDRGIQETQYF. The V gene is TRBV27, the J gene TRBJ2-5; 11 bases agree with TRBD1. The J segment lost 2 bases and the V segment lost 6 bases, leaving 5 bases of the junction unmatched. The CDR3 contains 15 residues. Germline V CDR1 and CDR2: MNHEY, SMNVEV (reference sequence).

About this clone itself: This same CDR3 is encoded by further DNA sequences in the sample. The gene calls are TRBV5-1 and TRBJ1-3; D gene unclear. This CDR3 contains 12 residues. Germline CDR1 and CDR2: SGHRS and YFSETQ. The V end was cut by 2 bases, the J end by 4 bases, with 4 bases between. The CDR3 loop reads CASSLTGNTIYF. Here the CDR3 DNA reads TGCGCCAGCAGCTTAACAGGAAACACCATATATTTT.

The chain couples TRBV10-3 to TRBJ2-7; D may be TRBD2 (7 bases). Germline assignment: CDR1 ENHRY and CDR2 SYGVKD. The CDR3 is made up of 15 amino acids. V lost 4 bases and J 2 bases, leaving 15 bases between the germline ends. The CDR3 loop reads CAISVGSGGPYEQYF. The DNA of the CDR3 is TGTGCCATCAGTGTTGGGTCGGGGGGCCCCTACGAGCAGTACTTC.

The gene calls are TRBV6-5 and TRBJ1-1; 9 nucleotides line up with TRBD1. The J segment lost 5 bases and the V segment lost 4 bases, leaving 8 bases of the junction unmatched. The CDR3 extends over 15 amino acids. Per germline, CDR1 MNHEY and CDR2 SVGAGI. DNA for the CDR3: TGTGCCAGCAGTTTTCAATCGACAGGGGGGACTGAAGCTTTCTTT. This translates into CASSFQSTGGTEAFF.

The chain uses TRBV6-1 and TRBJ2-1; 13 bases align to TRBD2. The V and J ends lost 1 base and 5 bases, in that order; junction bases with no gene match: 5. CDR3 length: 17 residues. Looked up from germline, CDR1 is MNHNS and CDR2 is SASEGT. In nucleotides, the CDR3 is TGTGCCAGCAGTGAAGGGACTAGCGGGAGCTCAGACAATGAGCAGTTCTTC. Amino acid sequence: CASSEGTSGSSDNEQFF.

The chain employs TRBV5-1 and TRBJ2-6, with 8 bases fitting TRBD1. The germline V gene encodes CDR1 SGHRS and CDR2 YFSETQ. V gave up 3 bases and J gave up 1 base; unmatched junction bases: 3. The CDR3 contains 16 residues. Here the CDR3 reads CASSWYRGSGANVLTF. The CDR3 DNA reads as TGCGCCAGCAGCTGGTACAGGGGGTCTGGGGCCAACGTCCTGACTTTC.

The chain has TRBV6-1 and TRBJ2-7, with 12 bases lining up with TRBD2. With V trimmed by 0 bases and J by 6 bases, 9 bases remained unmatched. CDR3 length: 17 residues. Per the germline V gene, CDR1 is MNHNS and CDR2 is SASEGT. The CDR3 is CASSEALAGGPRGEQYF. The DNA for the CDR3 is TGTGCCAGCAGTGAAGCGCTAGCGGGAGGGCCTAGGGGCGAGCAGTACTTC.

The chain joins TRBV4-2 to TRBJ1-1, with a possible D match to TRBD1 (5 bases). With 4 bases removed from V and 5 bases from J, the gap between germline ends came to 14 bases. CDR3 length: 14 residues. Per the germline V gene, CDR1 is LGHNA and CDR2 is YNFKEQ. CDR3 nucleotides: TGTGCCAGCAGCCCGGACATATTAGGGACTGAAGCTTTCTTT. This encodes CASSPDILGTEAFF.

The rearrangement uses TRBV5-5 and TRBJ1-2; tentative D call: TRBD1 (6 bases). V lost 6 bases and J 6 bases, leaving 18 bases between the germline ends. The CDR3 has 14 amino acids. In germline, CDR1 is SGHKS, CDR2 YYEKEE (reference sequence). CDR3 sequence (DNA): TGTGCCAGCACCCCCACCGGGACACAGGATGGCTACACCTTC. This gives the protein CASTPTGTQDGYTF. Full variable domain (outside the CDR3, taken from reference TRBV5-5 and TRBJ1-2): DAGVTQSPTHLIKTRGQQVTLRCSPISGHKSVSWYQQVLGQGPQFIFQYYEKEERGRGNFPDRFSARQFPNYSSELNVNALLLGDSALYLCASTPTGTQDGYTFGSGTRLTVV.

The chain joins TRBV6-5 to TRBJ2-5, with 7 bases lining up with TRBD1. Trimming cost V 5 bases and J 1 base; bases outside gene matches: 1. The CDR3 contains 13 residues. CDR1 MNHEY and CDR2 SVGAGI come from the germline V gene. CDR3 sequence reads: CASSRTGQETQYF. The CDR3 DNA sequence: TGTGCCAGCAGTCGGACAGGCCAAGAGACCCAGTACTTC.

The chain joins TRBV2 to TRBJ1-5; 8 positions match TRBD1. The CDR3 extends over 16 amino acids. Germline CDR1 is SNHLY and CDR2 is FYNNEI. J lost 0 bases, V lost 6 bases, and 7 bases had no gene match. DNA of the CDR3: TGTGCCAGCAGCCTGGACAGGGTTTATAGCAATCAGCCCCAGCATTTT. Encoded protein: CASSLDRVYSNQPQHF. The entire variable domain, with the rest obtained from reference TRBV2 and TRBJ1-5, is as follows: EPEVTQTPSHQVTQMGQEVILRCVPISNHLYFYWYRQILGQKVEFLVSFYNNEISEKSEIFDDQFSVERPDGSNFTLKIRSTKLEDSAMYFCASSLDRVYSNQPQHFGDGTRLSIL.

The V gene is TRBV7-9, the J gene TRBJ2-5; TRBD2 aligns across 10 bases. In germline, CDR1 is SEHNR, CDR2 FQNEAQ (reference sequence). This CDR3 contains 16 residues. Trimming took 4 bases from V and 2 from J; bases not matched to a gene: 7. CDR3 sequence: CASSSRTSGVQETQYF. CDR3 nucleotides: TGTGCCAGCAGCTCGCGGACTAGCGGTGTACAAGAGACCCAGTACTTC.

This chain uses TRBV29-1 with TRBJ2-5, with D maybe TRBD1 (5 bases). CDR3 length: 12 amino acids. CDR1 and CDR2 (germline): SQVTM, ANQGSEA. The V gene lost 0 bases and the J gene lost 6 bases, with 8 bases spanning the gap. The CDR3 here is CSVEEGAKTQYF. The CDR3, as DNA: TGCAGCGTTGAAGAAGGGGCGAAGACCCAGTACTTC.

V usage is TRBV6-6 and J usage is TRBJ1-2; TRBD1 matches 9 bases. Germline CDR1 MNHNY, CDR2 SVGAGI (reference sequence). V was clipped by 4 bases and J by 5 bases; unmatched bases: 5. The CDR3 runs to 14 residues. CDR3 sequence: CASSSPGQGYGYTF. The CDR3 nucleotides are TGTGCCAGCAGTTCACCGGGACAGGGTTATGGCTACACCTTC.

This chain connects TRBV19 to TRBJ2-3, with 12 bases that match TRBD2. CDR1 and CDR2 from the germline V gene are LNHDA and SQIVND (reference sequence). V trimming: 6 bases; J trimming: 4 bases; junction bases outside the gene matches: 5. The CDR3 consists of 15 residues. CDR3 sequence (DNA): TGTGCCAGTAGCTTGACTAGCGGGAGTGCAGATACGCAGTATTTT. Amino acids: CASSLTSGSADTQYF.

This sequence joins TRBV5-1 and TRBJ1-1, with 8 bases that match TRBD1. Losses at the gene ends were 0 bases for V and 5 bases for J; bases not matched to a gene: 12. This CDR3 comprises 17 residues. The germline V gene encodes CDR1 SGHRS and CDR2 YFSETQ. CDR3 DNA sequence: TGCGCCAGCAGCTTGGTGGGGACAGGACACGGGGGGACTGAAGCTTTCTTT. Its protein is CASSLVGTGHGGTEAFF.

The chain employs TRBV4-1 and TRBJ2-7; 9 bases align to TRBD2. This CDR3 has 14 amino acids. Germline V CDR1 and CDR2: MGHRA, YSYEKL. After removal of 3 bases from V and 2 bases from J, the junction contained 2 bases not matched to a gene. CDR3 region: CASSQVAGAYEQYF. In nucleotides, the CDR3 is TGCGCCAGCAGCCAGGTAGCGGGGGCCTACGAGCAGTACTTC.

The chain employs TRBV19 and TRBJ2-1; weak D call: TRBD1 (6 bases). CDR1 is LNHDA, CDR2 SQIVND, per germline (reference sequence). With 2 bases removed from V and 1 base from J, the gap between germline ends came to 12 bases. The CDR3 has 16 amino acids. The CDR3 region is CASSILDSRSYNEQFF. The CDR3 bases are TGTGCCAGTAGTATATTGGACAGCAGGTCCTACAATGAGCAGTTCTTC. Complete variable domain (other parts from reference TRBV19 and TRBJ2-1): DGGITQSPKYLFRKEGQNVTLSCEQNLNHDAMYWYRQDPGQGLRLIYYSQIVNDFQKGDIAEGYSVSREKKESFPLTVTSAQKNPTAFYLCASSILDSRSYNEQFFGPGTRLTVL.

The chain employs TRBV4-2 and TRBJ2-1, with D perhaps TRBD2 (6 bases). Germline V gene data show CDR1 as LGHNA and CDR2 as YNFKEQ. The CDR3 has 14 amino acids. Trimming removed 1 base from V and 4 bases from J, with 8 bases in between. Written as DNA, the CDR3 is TGTGCCAGCAGCCAAGCGGGAGTGTACAATGAGCAGTTCTTC. It translates to CASSQAGVYNEQFF.

V is TRBV6-5 and J is TRBJ2-3, with TRBD1 matching over 9 bases. Germline values: CDR1 MNHEY, CDR2 SVGAGI. V lost 6 bases, J lost 4 bases, and 2 bases stayed unmatched. The CDR3 extends over 13 amino acids. The CDR3 here is CASSRDRADTQYF. The CDR3 DNA sequence: TGTGCCAGCAGCCGGGACAGGGCAGATACGCAGTATTTT.

The rearrangement joins TRBV4-2 to TRBJ1-4; 8 positions agree with TRBD1. The V segment lost 4 bases and the J segment 8 bases; nucleotides outside the gene matches: 12. This CDR3 spans 16 amino acids. Germline V gene lookup returns CDR1 LGHNA and CDR2 YNFKEQ. DNA of the CDR3: TGTGCCAGCAGCCTTAATCCCAGGGGGCAGGAGGAAAAACTGTTTTTT. Translating gives CASSLNPRGQEEKLFF.

The chain recombines TRBV6-4 with TRBJ2-3; TRBD2 agrees at 9 bases. Germline V CDR1 and CDR2: MRHNA, SNTAGT. The CDR3 is made up of 14 amino acids. Trimming at V came to 4 bases and at J to 1 base, leaving 0 bases not matched to a gene. Here the CDR3 reads CASSVAGGTDTQYF. The DNA for the CDR3 is TGTGCCAGCAGTGTAGCGGGGGGCACAGATACGCAGTATTTT.

This clone has only one observation. The chain joins TRBV7-9 to TRBJ1-5, with D maybe TRBD1 (5 bases). Deletions cut 5 bases from V and 5 bases from J, with 13 bases between. Germline assignment: CDR1 SEHNR and CDR2 FQNEAQ (reference sequence). The CDR3 sequence is 14 residues long. The DNA of the CDR3 is TGTGCCAGCAGCGATCTAGGGGCAGATCAGCCCCAGCATTTT. It codes for CASSDLGADQPQHF. Full variable domain (rest looked up from reference TRBV7-9 and TRBJ1-5): DTGVSQNPRHKITKRGQNVTFRCDPISEHNRLYWYRQTLGQGPEFLTYFQNEAQLEKSRLLSDRFSAERPKGSFSTLEIQRTEQGDSAMYLCASSDLGADQPQHFGDGTRLSIL.

V and J are TRBV4-2 and TRBJ2-3, with 9 positions matching TRBD2. Germline V gene lookup returns CDR1 LGHNA and CDR2 YNFKEQ. The CDR3 length is 16 residues. V lost 0 bases and J lost 5; bases outside the gene matches: 6. The CDR3 spells CASSQDAAGGGDTQYF. The CDR3 DNA reads TGTGCCAGCAGCCAAGATGCAGCGGGGGGCGGAGATACGCAGTATTTT.

The chain carries TRBV7-2 and TRBJ2-3; maybe TRBD2 (6 bases). Germline V gene sequence: CDR1 SGHTA, CDR2 FQGNSA. The germline V and J ends were trimmed by 5 bases and 0 bases, with 12 bases remaining between them. CDR3 length: 15 amino acids. CDR3 amino acids: CASSQGLSSTDTQYF. CDR3 DNA sequence: TGTGCCAGCAGCCAGGGACTGAGTAGCACAGATACGCAGTATTTT.